The 25 T cell receptor beta chains given below trace back to one sample, sequenced in a study of blood T cell repertoires in COVID-19. TCRdb's copy holds only in-frame clones and misses some; the assay was immunoSEQ multiplex PCR. The repertoire includes approximately 280,000 clones, approximately 83% of them detected once, and roughly 1.9% sits in the top ten. The sequencing sample was made of peripheral blood. The source of these receptors is a woman aged 25-40 years who had recovered from COVID-19.

The chain links TRBV7-2 to TRBJ1-5, with no clear D. In germline, CDR1 is SGHTA, CDR2 FQGNSA. The CDR3 runs to 14 residues. V lost 3 bases to trimming and J lost 4 bases, with 10 bases between them. CDR3 amino acids: CASSFSTANQPQHF. The CDR3 DNA sequence: TGTGCCAGCAGCTTTTCTACTGCAAATCAGCCCCAGCATTTT.

CDR3 sequence: CASSYRGQIGNTIYF. DNA of the CDR3: TGTGCCAGCAGTTACCGGGGACAGATTGGAAACACCATATATTTT. J is TRBJ1-3 and V is TRBV6-5; 7 bases align to TRBD1. V dropped 2 bases and J dropped 3; count of bases not matched to a gene: 4. CDR1 is MNHEY and CDR2 is SVGAGI in the germline V gene. The CDR3 is 15 amino acids.

CDR3 protein: CASILAGYF. The CDR3 nucleotides read TGCGCCAGCATACTAGCGGGGTACTTC. The chain has TRBV5-1 and TRBJ2-4; the match to TRBD2 covers 9 bases. V gave up 6 bases and J gave up 15 bases; unmatched junction bases: 1. Germline CDR1 reads SGHRS; CDR2 reads YFSETQ. This CDR3 region has 9 residues.

The rearrangement uses TRBV12-3 or TRBV12-4 and TRBJ2-7; TRBD1 aligns across 7 bases. This CDR3 is built from 13 residues. Germline trimming cut 6 bases from V and 4 bases from J; bases unmatched to any gene: 6. CDR3 bases: TGTGCCAGCAGCCCGACAGGGCCATACGAGCAGTACTTC. This translates into CASSPTGPYEQYF.

The chain employs TRBV5-4 and TRBJ2-1; 7 positions match TRBD2. With 2 bases clipped from V and 4 bases from J, the junction kept 6 bases outside the gene matches. CDR1 is SGHNT and CDR2 is YYREEE in the germline V gene (reference sequence). The CDR3 runs 15 residues. The CDR3 region is CASSLRSGLYNEQFF. The CDR3 DNA reads as TGTGCCAGCAGCTTACGTAGCGGGTTGTACAATGAGCAGTTCTTC.

This clone was detected only once. The CDR3 loop reads CASSLTGYGYTF. The CDR3 DNA sequence: TGTGCCAGCAGCCTGACGGGCTATGGCTACACCTTC. This chain joins TRBV5-4 and TRBJ1-2; D is uncertain. Germline values: CDR1 SGHNT, CDR2 YYREEE (reference sequence). V was clipped by 4 bases and J by 4 bases, with 8 bases between them. This CDR3 is built from 12 residues.

The chain combines TRBV28 with TRBJ2-3, with TRBD1 identical over 9 bases. V shed 1 base and J 5 bases; nucleotides not matched to a gene: 10. The CDR3 runs to 17 residues. Germline V gene data show CDR1 as MDHEN and CDR2 as SYDVKM. The CDR3 region has the DNA TGTGCCAGCAGTTTATCGTCCGGGACAGGGATTCGAGATACGCAGTATTTT. Translated: CASSLSSGTGIRDTQYF.

In its sample, this clone was seen once. The chain has TRBV10-3 and TRBJ1-1, with D possibly matching TRBD1 (6 bases). The length of the CDR3 is 14 residues. Germline-derived CDR1 and CDR2 are ENHRY and SYGVKD. V was shortened by 7 bases and J by 0 bases, with 12 bases between the two germline ends. The CDR3 protein is CAITETGLNTEAFF. The CDR3 region has the DNA TGTGCCATCACCGAAACAGGGTTGAACACTGAAGCTTTCTTT.

The CDR3: CASRVSGTGGSPLHF. The CDR3 DNA sequence: TGTGCCAGCAGGGTGTCGGGGACAGGTGGATCACCCCTCCACTTT. The gene calls are TRBV28 and TRBJ1-6, with 8 bases fitting TRBD1. J lost 10 bases, V lost 6 bases, and 11 bases had no gene match. Germline lookup yields CDR1 MDHEN and CDR2 SYDVKM. The CDR3 is 15 amino acids.

There are a few counts of this clone. J is TRBJ2-3 and V is TRBV6-4; TRBD2 agrees at 10 bases. The CDR3 length is 16 residues. Trimming took 3 bases from V and 3 from J; bases not matched to a gene: 6. CDR1 MRHNA and CDR2 SNTAGT come from the germline V gene. This CDR3 is CASSDLAGDGTDTQYF. The CDR3 DNA reads TGTGCCAGCAGTGATCTAGCGGGGGACGGGACAGATACGCAGTATTTT.

A single count supports this clone. The chain has TRBV10-3 and TRBJ2-3; perhaps TRBD2 as D (5 bases). Germline V gene data show CDR1 as ENHRY and CDR2 as SYGVKD. Trimming removed 3 bases from V and 0 bases from J, with 16 bases in between. This CDR3 region has 17 residues. CDR3 protein: CAISDGGETTSTDTQYF. CDR3 coding DNA: TGTGCCATCAGTGATGGCGGTGAGACTACTAGCACAGATACGCAGTATTTT.

V gene TRBV2 combines with J gene TRBJ1-4, with D hard to call. Trimming pared 11 bases from V and 3 bases from J, leaving 16 bases between. Germline V gene sequence: CDR1 SNHLY, CDR2 FYNNEI. This CDR3 contains 14 residues. The CDR3 DNA follows: TGTGCCGGAGGATCGGGCTGGGCTAATGAAAAACTGTTTTTT. Translation: CAGGSGWANEKLFF.

The genes are TRBV6-1 and TRBJ2-2; D is perhaps TRBD2 (5 bases). Trimming removed 3 bases from V and 6 bases from J, with 14 bases in between. Germline CDR1 reads MNHNS; CDR2 reads SASEGT. CDR3 length: 15 amino acids. Here the CDR3 reads CASSDSSGIAGELFF. The CDR3 DNA sequence: TGTGCCAGCAGTGATAGTTCGGGAATAGCCGGGGAGCTGTTTTTT.

The J gene is TRBJ2-1, the V gene TRBV5-6; maybe TRBD2 (7 bases). The CDR3 length is 14 residues. Germline CDR1 is SGHDT and CDR2 is YYEEEE. V was pared by 4 bases and J by 7 bases, with 15 bases between. The CDR3 loop is CASSGGALNNEQFF. The CDR3 nucleotides read TGTGCCAGCAGCGGGGGGGCCTTGAATAATGAGCAGTTCTTC.

The genes are TRBV19 and TRBJ1-5; TRBD1 matches 9 bases. This CDR3 comprises 14 residues. The germline gives CDR1 LNHDA, CDR2 SQIVND (reference sequence). J was trimmed by 4 bases and V by 8 bases; bases with no gene match: 6. CDR3 region: CASRVTGGNQPQHF. The CDR3 nucleotides are TGTGCCAGTCGAGTGACAGGGGGTAATCAGCCCCAGCATTTT.

The rearrangement uses TRBV30 and TRBJ2-1; the match to TRBD2 covers 10 bases. CDR1 and CDR2 (germline): GTSNPN, SVGIG (reference sequence). The CDR3 covers 19 residues. Germline trimming cut 5 bases from V and 0 bases from J; bases unmatched to any gene: 16. CDR3 sequence reads: CAWERRTGTSVSSYNEQFF. DNA for the CDR3: TGTGCCTGGGAACGCCGCACCGGGACTAGCGTGAGCTCCTACAATGAGCAGTTCTTC.

The V and J genes are TRBV27 and TRBJ1-5; D is possibly TRBD1 (5 bases). V was cut by 4 bases and J by 7 bases, with 23 bases left in between. CDR1 and CDR2 from the germline V gene are MNHEY and SMNVEV (reference sequence). There are 17 residues in the CDR3. CDR3 region: CASSSRDFQGGRQPQHF. The CDR3 DNA reads TGTGCCAGCAGTTCTCGGGATTTCCAGGGAGGACGGCAGCCCCAGCATTTT.

The chain has TRBV28 and TRBJ2-6; TRBD1 matches 7 bases. V gave up 6 bases and J gave up 0 bases; unmatched junction bases: 2. CDR3 length: 15 residues. CDR1 MDHEN and CDR2 SYDVKM come from the germline V gene. CDR3 protein: CASRGQTSGANVLTF. The CDR3 region has the DNA TGTGCCAGCAGGGGACAGACCTCTGGGGCCAACGTCCTGACTTTC.

This clone was detected only once. V gene TRBV18 combines with J gene TRBJ1-1, with no clear D. The V end lost 6 bases, the J end lost 2 bases, and 10 bases lay between the germline ends. CDR3 length: 13 amino acids. Per the germline V gene, CDR1 is KGHSH and CDR2 is LQKENI. CDR3 in DNA: TGTGCCAGCTCTCGGGAGGTTAACACTGAAGCTTTCTTT. This gives the protein CASSREVNTEAFF.

This chain connects TRBV5-4 to TRBJ1-1; maybe TRBD1 (6 bases). Trimming shortened V by 3 bases and J by 4 bases, and 16 bases separated the two germline ends. The CDR3 contains 15 residues. The germline V gene has CDR1 SGHNT and CDR2 YYREEE (reference sequence). CDR3 coding DNA: TGTGCCAGCAGCTCCCCACAGGGCGGAGGCACTGAAGCTTTCTTT. As protein: CASSSPQGGGTEAFF.

V is TRBV19 and J is TRBJ1-4, with TRBD1 matching over 11 bases. Trimming at V came to 8 bases and at J to 8 bases, leaving 10 bases not matched to a gene. The CDR3 sequence is 15 residues long. Germline CDR1 is LNHDA and CDR2 is SQIVND (reference sequence). The chain's CDR3 is CASGTGGNLGEKLFF. The CDR3 DNA sequence: TGTGCCAGTGGGACAGGGGGTAATCTCGGAGAAAAACTGTTTTTT.

This chain links TRBV19 with TRBJ1-2; 7 nucleotides match TRBD1. The CDR3 has 13 residues. Germline V gives CDR1 LNHDA, CDR2 SQIVND (reference sequence). The J segment lost 6 bases and the V segment lost 5 bases, leaving 6 bases of the junction unmatched. CDR3 residues: CASSWGTANGYTF. CDR3 DNA: TGTGCCAGTAGTTGGGGGACAGCGAATGGCTACACCTTC.

The chain couples TRBV4-2 to TRBJ2-1; D gene ambiguous. Germline V gene lookup returns CDR1 LGHNA and CDR2 YNFKEQ. The ends were cut back, 0 bases at V and 15 bases at J, with 12 bases in the middle. The length of the CDR3 is 12 residues. CDR3 in DNA: TGTGCCAGCAGCCAAGATAGCCCCGTTTTGTTCTTC. Protein: CASSQDSPVLFF.

This clone was picked up one time. The chain employs TRBV5-1 and TRBJ1-2; D remains unclear. CDR1 and CDR2 from the germline V gene are SGHRS and YFSETQ. The length of the CDR3 is 14 residues. V shed 4 bases and J shed 0 bases, with 10 bases lying between them. The CDR3 sequence is CASSEPITNYGYTF. In nucleotides, the CDR3 is TGCGCCAGCAGCGAGCCTATCACTAACTATGGCTACACCTTC.

This clone has more than one count but fewer than ten. CDR3 loop: CASSISAGTGAYEQYF. The DNA for the CDR3 is TGTGCCAGTAGTATATCCGCCGGGACAGGGGCCTACGAGCAGTACTTC. The chain couples TRBV19 to TRBJ2-7; 10 nucleotides line up with TRBD1. The V segment lost 2 bases and the J segment 2 bases; nucleotides outside the gene matches: 6. The germline gives CDR1 LNHDA, CDR2 SQIVND (reference sequence). The CDR3 consists of 16 residues.